This T cell receptor (beta chain) was profiled in a study of blood T cell repertoires in COVID-19. Whole-study context: COVID-19 samples, acute and convalescent, were from the United States, Italy and Spain.

Recovered status in Cohort 3 required two negative PCRs, clearance, or symptom resolution. Under the authors' procedure: Quantification of nucleated cells was approximated via reference gene primer amplification. The repertoire was sequenced with immunoSEQ multiplex PCR; TCRdb's copy has only in-frame clones and lacks some. V and J calls and clone size are copied from that table; D and trimming were computed from the DNA. Of about 330,000 clones listed, roughly nine tenths are singletons. The V gene's germline CDR1 is SEHNR and CDR2 FQNEAQ (reference sequence). The CDR3 has 16 residues. V was pared by 3 bases and J by 6 bases, with 10 bases of the junction left unmatched.

The chain uses TRBV7-9 and TRBJ1-5, with TRBD1 matching 8 bases. The sequence derives from a woman in her twenties or thirties who had recovered from COVID-19. Sequencing was performed on PBMCs or T cells enriched from blood (not recorded which). In DNA form, the CDR3 reads TGTGCCAGCAGCTTTTCGGGCAGGGGACAGGCTCAGCCCCAGCATTTT. This encodes CASSFSGRGQAQPQHF.